Listed below are T cell receptor beta chains from one sample, sequenced in a study of cytomegalovirus exposure and HLA in healthy donors. Generated by immunoSEQ multiplex PCR, the TCRdb table keeps only in-frame clones and is missing some. This repertoire shows about 68,000 clones, approximately 97% found once; its top ten account for 2% to 2.5%. The sequencing sample was made of PBMCs. The source is a man aged 18 to 29 in good health and CMV-seronegative. CDR3s leave out the opening cysteine and the closing phenylalanine or tryptophan. A D gene is named only where the DNA matches it firmly.

>TRBV29-1|NA|TRBJ2-7
SVEDLGEQY
>TRBV10-3|TRBD1|TRBJ1-3
AIRNDRGRDGNTIY
>TRBV27|TRBD2|TRBJ2-1
ASSAGLAGSNEQF
>TRBV2|TRBD1|TRBJ1-2
ASRVDRALYGYT
>TRBV14|NA|TRBJ1-2
ASSQVPTGGTNYGYT
>TRBV5-4|NA|TRBJ2-7
ASSKDRSYNEQY
>TRBV5-4|TRBD1|TRBJ1-1
ASSLWSGGTEAF
>TRBV5-6|NA|TRBJ1-1
ASSLNTLNTEAF
>TRBV10-3|NA|TRBJ1-1
AISERGGEAF
>TRBV5-4|NA|TRBJ2-5
ASSLERSPETQY
>TRBV27|TRBD2|TRBJ2-1
ASSLGVSGSVNEQF
>TRBV7-9|TRBD1|TRBJ1-1
ASSSQGKNTEAF
>TRBV5-5|NA|TRBJ1-4
ASSFVAATNEKLF
>TRBV11-3|NA|TRBJ2-5
ASSSAPGEQETQY
>TRBV30|NA|TRBJ1-4
AWGGRGNEKLF
>TRBV5-4|TRBD1|TRBJ2-1
ASSLGAGTGGHNEQF
>TRBV13|NA|TRBJ1-1
ASSPLGGVNTEAF
>TRBV10-2|NA|TRBJ1-4
ASRESGVREKLF
>TRBV4-1|TRBD2|TRBJ2-1
ASSQDVGGRSYNEQF
>TRBV21-1|NA|TRBJ2-1
ASSSKPDSYYNEQF
>TRBV5-4|NA|TRBJ2-3
ASSLRGSTGHTDTQY
>TRBV9|TRBD2|TRBJ2-3
ASSVASGGSNTDTQY
>TRBV6-6|TRBD1|TRBJ1-2
ASSPTGADGYT
>TRBV7-2|NA|TRBJ1-6
ASSFATRRGSPLH
>TRBV6-5|TRBD1|TRBJ2-7
ASRDRGQVDYEQY
>TRBV2|TRBD1|TRBJ1-5
ASSDPGQGRWHYSNQPQH
>TRBV2|TRBD1|TRBJ1-1
ASGGTVQNTEAF
>TRBV11-2|TRBD1|TRBJ2-4
ASSTGTGTNIQY
>TRBV10-3|NA|TRBJ1-3
AISAASGSGNTIY
>TRBV27|NA|TRBJ1-4
ASSSPSHEKLF
>TRBV15|TRBD2|TRBJ2-3
ATSSSGRDPDTQY
>TRBV7-9|NA|TRBJ1-1
ASSLEGGAGTEAF
>TRBV28|TRBD1|TRBJ1-5
AKEGDRVLQPQH
>TRBV7-9|NA|TRBJ1-1
ASRARAGVGSGTEAF
>TRBV7-6|NA|TRBJ1-2
ASSPFQGGKNNYGYT
>TRBV19|TRBD1|TRBJ2-1
ASSTAHVGQGGGNEQF
>TRBV18|TRBD1|TRBJ1-1
ASSPRDSLYTEAF
>TRBV27|NA|TRBJ1-1
ASSVTSTGTEAF
>TRBV18|NA|TRBJ2-2
ASSTDTTANTGELF
>TRBV11-2|NA|TRBJ1-3
ASSLEAGDTIY
>TRBV5-6|NA|TRBJ1-1
ASSLGQINTEAF
>TRBV6-6|NA|TRBJ1-5
ASSYNRDNQPQH
>TRBV30|TRBD1|TRBJ1-4
AWSKGQSNEKLF
>TRBV9|NA|TRBJ1-1
ASSPGPRNTEAF
>TRBV5-5|NA|TRBJ2-5
ASSLGQQETQY
>TRBV27|NA|TRBJ2-2
ASSIITSNIAPGELF
>TRBV5-1|TRBD1|TRBJ2-2
ASSLEGAHTGELF